The source of this TCR beta chain is a study of blood T cell repertoires in COVID-19 (TCRdb year 2020). About the study as a whole: Samples from collaborators originated in the United States, Italy and Spain and spanned both the acute and convalescent phases of COVID-19. Deeply sampled blood TCRbeta repertoires from subjects exposed to, actively infected with, or recovered from COVID-19 were included in the dataset. HLA class I and class II types, where available, came from metadata supplied by the sample provider rather than from assay-based typing. The repertoires were released in a freely available public database meant as a resource for research on the immune response to SARS-CoV-2. The material from the prospective study consisted of cDNA or gDNA derived from T cells, B-cell-depleted T cells, or PBMCs. Sample metadata almost always included a de-identified subject ID, COVID-19 status, age in years and sex. Samples came from the ongoing ImmuneRACE study (first 160 participants) plus 1,254 subjects from 6 global collaborators. Study-wide findings and limitations: The amount of clinical and demographic metadata varied by source and participant and was provided uncurated.

The collaborating institutions used their own protocols to collect whole blood in K2EDTA tubes. For TCRbeta analysis, collaborators shipped samples as frozen whole blood, isolated PBMCs, or DNA extracted from either of those sample types. The immunoSEQ Assay, a bias-controlled multiplex PCR, was used to amplify TCRbeta CDR3 regions from genomic DNA. Per the authors' processing: The number of nucleated cells in each sample was estimated by amplification of reference gene primers within the assay. Sequence reads were collapsed and filtered to measure the absolute abundance of every unique TCRbeta CDR3 rearrangement. For each sample, productive Simpson clonality was calculated as the square root of Simpson's diversity index over productive rearrangements. TCRdb carries this immuneACCESS record with in-frame sequences only. Its versions omit some clonotypes, under half of them owing to an unresolved V gene in the studies checked, with the rest unexplained. D and trimming were read from the DNA, whereas the V and J calls and clone size are those reported in that table. The sample table lists 55,000 to 75,000 clones, roughly 89% of them with a count of one. The ten largest clones capture nearly 8.5% of the sample.

A note on this clone: The antigen it binds to is not known. Nothing much larger sits one base from this clone, and base qualities are not available.

Sequenced sample: peripheral blood. The sequence derives from a human donor in a cohort sampled during active COVID-19.

The sequence in DNA is TGCAGCGCTACTCTGACACCGGGACAGAACACCGGGGAGCTGTTTTTT. This yields the protein CSATLTPGQNTGELFF. In this chain, TRBV29-1 is recombined with TRBJ2-2; matching of 6 bases hints at TRBD1 as the D gene. The junction carries 19 bases between V and J, which are trimmed by 7 bases and 1 base respectively. The CDR3 has 16 amino acids, counting the end cysteine and phenylalanine. CDR3 DNA only is kept here, 48 bases in frame from base 1. CDR1 and CDR2 are read off the germline V gene as SQVTM and ANQGSEA.